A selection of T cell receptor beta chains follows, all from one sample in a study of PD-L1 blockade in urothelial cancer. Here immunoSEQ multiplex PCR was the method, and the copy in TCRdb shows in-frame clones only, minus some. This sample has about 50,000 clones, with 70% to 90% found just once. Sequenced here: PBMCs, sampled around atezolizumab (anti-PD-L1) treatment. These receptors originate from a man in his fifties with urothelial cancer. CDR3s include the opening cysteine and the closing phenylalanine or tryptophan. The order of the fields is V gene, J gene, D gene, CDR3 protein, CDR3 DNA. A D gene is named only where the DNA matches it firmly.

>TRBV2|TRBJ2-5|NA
CATKTGYQETQYF
TGTGCCACGAAAACAGGGTACCAAGAGACCCAGTACTTC
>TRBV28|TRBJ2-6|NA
CASSLFRASGANVLTF
TGTGCCAGCAGTTTATTCAGGGCGTCTGGGGCCAACGTCCTGACTTTC
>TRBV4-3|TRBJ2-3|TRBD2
CASSHRSQREIPDTQYF
TGCGCCAGCAGCCACAGGTCCCAGCGGGAGATCCCAGATACGCAGTATTTT
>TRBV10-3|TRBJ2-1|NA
CAIRGGLTSSSYNEQFF
TGTGCCATCAGAGGGGGCCTGACTAGTTCCTCCTACAATGAGCAGTTCTTC
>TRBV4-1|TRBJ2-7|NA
CASSPRGAGVHEQYF
TGCGCCAGCAGCCCCCGGGGGGCGGGAGTTCACGAGCAGTACTTC
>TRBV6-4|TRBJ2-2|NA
CASSRLGTNSPGELFF
TGTGCCAGCAGTCGCCTCGGGACAAATTCCCCCGGGGAGCTGTTTTTT
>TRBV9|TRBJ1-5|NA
CASSVGGGEPQHF
TGTGCCAGCAGCGTAGGCGGCGGGGAACCCCAGCATTTT
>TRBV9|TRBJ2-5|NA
CASSLRARETQYF
TGTGCCAGCAGCCTGAGAGCCCGGGAGACCCAGTACTTC
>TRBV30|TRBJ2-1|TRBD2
CAWSGLAGGSYNEQFF
TGTGCCTGGAGTGGCCTAGCGGGAGGGTCCTACAATGAGCAGTTCTTC
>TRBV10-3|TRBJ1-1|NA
CAISESRDTEAFF
TGTGCCATCAGTGAGTCCAGGGACACTGAAGCTTTCTTT
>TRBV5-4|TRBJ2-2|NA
CASSLYRSAGELFF
TGTGCCAGCAGCTTATACAGGAGCGCCGGGGAGCTGTTTTTT
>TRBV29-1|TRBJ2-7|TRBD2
CSVRTSGRLYEQYF
TGCAGCGTGAGGACTAGCGGGAGACTCTACGAGCAGTACTTC
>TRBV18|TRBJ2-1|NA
CASSSGGIYNEQFF
TGTGCCAGCTCATCAGGAGGGATCTACAATGAGCAGTTCTTC
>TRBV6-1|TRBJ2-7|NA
CASSPRTEGEQYF
TGTGCCAGCAGTCCACGGACAGAAGGCGAGCAGTACTTC
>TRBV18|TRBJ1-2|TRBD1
CASSPGQGAKYGYTF
TGTGCCAGCTCACCAGGACAGGGGGCTAAATATGGCTACACCTTC
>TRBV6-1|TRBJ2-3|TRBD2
CASSEGPGGAGTDTQYF
TGTGCCAGCAGTGAGGGACCCGGGGGGGCCGGCACAGATACGCAGTATTTT
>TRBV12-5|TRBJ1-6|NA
CASGGQNFNSPLHF
TGTGCTAGTGGTGGACAGAACTTCAATTCACCCCTCCACTTT